The rows below give T cell receptor beta chains drawn from one sample of a study of cytomegalovirus exposure and HLA in healthy donors. The repertoire was sequenced with immunoSEQ multiplex PCR; TCRdb's copy has only in-frame clones and lacks some. The sample carries 150,000 to 170,000 clones, 80% recorded once. Material for sequencing was PBMCs. These receptors were obtained from a middle-aged woman in good health and CMV-seropositive. CDR3s include the opening cysteine and the closing phenylalanine or tryptophan. D genes are given only for firm matches. The listing skips clone size in some rows; elsewhere it reads once, few, many or a size class.

v_call: TRBV18; clone_size: NA; d_call: NA; j_call: TRBJ1-4; cdr3_aa: CASGRATNEKLFF; cdr3_nt: TGTGCCAGCGGGAGGGCAACTAATGAAAAACTGTTTTTT
v_call: TRBV4-1; clone_size: NA; d_call: NA; j_call: TRBJ2-7; cdr3_aa: CASSQLQGTYEQYF; cdr3_nt: TGCGCCAGCAGCCAACTACAGGGAACCTACGAGCAGTACTTC
v_call: TRBV6-1; clone_size: NA; d_call: TRBD2; j_call: TRBJ2-7; cdr3_aa: CAAGLAGVLTEQYF; cdr3_nt: TGTGCCGCGGGACTAGCGGGAGTTCTCACCGAGCAGTACTTC
v_call: TRBV6-5; clone_size: NA; d_call: NA; j_call: TRBJ1-1; cdr3_aa: CASSYTGMTNTEAFF; cdr3_nt: TGTGCCAGCAGTTATACAGGGATGACGAACACTGAAGCTTTCTTT
v_call: TRBV7-9; clone_size: once; d_call: TRBD1; j_call: TRBJ1-6; cdr3_aa: CASSLGAGGAPPLHF; cdr3_nt: TGTGCCAGCAGCTTAGGGGCAGGGGGCGCCCCACCCCTCCACTTT
v_call: TRBV11-2; clone_size: once; d_call: TRBD1; j_call: TRBJ1-4; cdr3_aa: CASSLLPQGEKLFF; cdr3_nt: TGTGCCAGCAGCTTACTCCCACAGGGGGAAAAACTGTTTTTT
v_call: TRBV5-6; clone_size: NA; d_call: NA; j_call: TRBJ2-6; cdr3_aa: CATTAVSGANVLTF; cdr3_nt: TGTGCTACGACCGCGGTCTCTGGGGCCAACGTCCTGACTTTC
v_call: TRBV9; clone_size: few; d_call: NA; j_call: TRBJ2-2; cdr3_aa: CASSVAFHTLVGELFF; cdr3_nt: TGTGCCAGCAGCGTAGCTTTCCACACCCTAGTAGGAGAGCTGTTTTTT
v_call: TRBV18; clone_size: NA; d_call: TRBD1; j_call: TRBJ1-5; cdr3_aa: CASSPGTGGSQPQHF; cdr3_nt: TGTGCCAGCTCACCAGGAACAGGGGGCAGTCAGCCCCAGCATTTT
v_call: TRBV27; clone_size: NA; d_call: TRBD2; j_call: TRBJ2-7; cdr3_aa: CASSGLAGDYEQYF; cdr3_nt: TGTGCCAGCAGTGGACTAGCGGGAGACTACGAGCAGTACTTC
v_call: TRBV29-1; clone_size: medium-sized; d_call: TRBD1; j_call: TRBJ1-1; cdr3_aa: CSVTDRPNTEAFF; cdr3_nt: TGCAGCGTCACGGACAGGCCGAACACTGAAGCTTTCTTT
v_call: TRBV5-1; clone_size: NA; d_call: NA; j_call: TRBJ1-1; cdr3_aa: CASSSSGLVNTEAFF; cdr3_nt: TGCGCCAGCAGCTCTTCAGGGTTAGTGAACACTGAAGCTTTCTTT
v_call: TRBV9; clone_size: NA; d_call: TRBD2; j_call: TRBJ2-1; cdr3_aa: CASSVATSANEQFF; cdr3_nt: TGTGCCAGCAGCGTAGCGACTAGCGCCAATGAGCAGTTCTTC
v_call: TRBV7-9; clone_size: NA; d_call: NA; j_call: TRBJ2-1; cdr3_aa: CASSQTAGTYNEQFF; cdr3_nt: TGTGCCAGCAGCCAGACGGCAGGGACATACAATGAGCAGTTCTTC
v_call: TRBV7-8; clone_size: once; d_call: TRBD1; j_call: TRBJ2-1; cdr3_aa: CASSPTRTGGLNEQFF; cdr3_nt: TGTGCCAGCAGCCCGACTCGGACAGGGGGACTCAATGAGCAGTTCTTC
v_call: TRBV5-1; clone_size: NA; d_call: NA; j_call: TRBJ2-3; cdr3_aa: CASSYPGLGTDTQYF; cdr3_nt: TGCGCCAGCAGCTATCCGGGATTAGGCACAGATACGCAGTATTTT
v_call: TRBV5-1; clone_size: NA; d_call: TRBD2; j_call: TRBJ2-1; cdr3_aa: CASRGLAGEHTNEQFF; cdr3_nt: TGCGCCAGCAGAGGGCTAGCGGGAGAACACACTAATGAGCAGTTCTTC
v_call: TRBV6-1; clone_size: NA; d_call: TRBD2; j_call: TRBJ2-7; cdr3_aa: CASSEGTSAIYEQYF; cdr3_nt: TGTGCCAGCAGTGAAGGGACTAGCGCCATATATGAGCAGTACTTC
v_call: TRBV7-8; clone_size: NA; d_call: NA; j_call: TRBJ2-7; cdr3_aa: CASSLGLNSYEQYF; cdr3_nt: TGTGCCAGCAGCTTAGGGCTGAACTCCTACGAGCAGTACTTC
v_call: TRBV6-5; clone_size: NA; d_call: TRBD2; j_call: TRBJ2-2; cdr3_aa: CASSYGLAGYTGELFF; cdr3_nt: TGTGCCAGCAGTTACGGACTAGCGGGTTACACCGGGGAGCTGTTTTTT
v_call: TRBV6-1; clone_size: NA; d_call: NA; j_call: TRBJ2-5; cdr3_aa: CASTPRLTAQETQYF; cdr3_nt: TGTGCCAGCACCCCCCGGTTGACAGCACAAGAGACCCAGTACTTC
v_call: TRBV10-1; clone_size: NA; d_call: NA; j_call: TRBJ2-1; cdr3_aa: CASSELGLAYNEQFF; cdr3_nt: TGCGCCAGCAGTGAGCTTGGCTTGGCCTACAATGAGCAGTTCTTC
v_call: TRBV9; clone_size: NA; d_call: TRBD2; j_call: TRBJ2-1; cdr3_aa: CASSVGSLAGVLNEQFF; cdr3_nt: TGTGCCAGCAGCGTAGGAAGTCTAGCGGGAGTATTGAATGAGCAGTTCTTC
v_call: TRBV7-9; clone_size: NA; d_call: NA; j_call: TRBJ2-1; cdr3_aa: CASSLRWTGEGGGGQFF; cdr3_nt: TGTGCCAGCAGCTTACGTTGGACAGGCGAGGGAGGCGGAGGGCAGTTCTTC
v_call: TRBV30; clone_size: NA; d_call: NA; j_call: TRBJ1-1; cdr3_aa: CAWTSERSAFF; cdr3_nt: TGTGCCTGGACTTCCGAGCGGTCCGCTTTCTTT
v_call: TRBV2; clone_size: NA; d_call: TRBD1; j_call: TRBJ2-7; cdr3_aa: CASGTGAGEQYF; cdr3_nt: TGTGCCAGCGGGACAGGGGCGGGAGAGCAGTACTTC
v_call: TRBV5-1; clone_size: NA; d_call: NA; j_call: TRBJ2-3; cdr3_aa: CASSLEAGEGPLYF; cdr3_nt: TGCGCCAGCAGCTTGGAAGCAGGGGAGGGTCCCCTGTATTTT
v_call: TRBV15; clone_size: NA; d_call: TRBD2; j_call: TRBJ2-5; cdr3_aa: CATSRVAGGETQYF; cdr3_nt: TGTGCCACCAGCAGAGTAGCGGGAGGAGAGACCCAGTACTTC
v_call: TRBV2; clone_size: few; d_call: NA; j_call: TRBJ2-1; cdr3_aa: CASLSGLNNEQFF; cdr3_nt: TGTGCCAGCCTCTCGGGTCTAAACAATGAGCAGTTCTTC
v_call: TRBV19; clone_size: NA; d_call: TRBD2; j_call: TRBJ2-7; cdr3_aa: CASSISLAENYEQYF; cdr3_nt: TGTGCCAGTAGTATATCACTAGCGGAAAACTACGAGCAGTACTTC
v_call: TRBV10-3; clone_size: NA; d_call: TRBD2; j_call: TRBJ2-7; cdr3_aa: CAIQTSGSNEQYF; cdr3_nt: TGTGCCATTCAGACTAGCGGGAGCAACGAGCAGTACTTC
v_call: TRBV19; clone_size: NA; d_call: NA; j_call: TRBJ1-5; cdr3_aa: CASSGRGSRRPQHF; cdr3_nt: TGTGCCAGTAGTGGAAGGGGGTCACGACGGCCCCAGCATTTT
v_call: TRBV11-2; clone_size: once; d_call: TRBD2; j_call: TRBJ2-7; cdr3_aa: CASSSPSLAGAYEQYF; cdr3_nt: TGTGCCAGCAGCTCCCCCTCGCTAGCGGGAGCCTACGAGCAGTACTTC
v_call: TRBV6-1; clone_size: NA; d_call: TRBD2; j_call: TRBJ2-3; cdr3_aa: CASSERAGGPRFSDTQYF; cdr3_nt: TGTGCCAGCAGTGAAAGAGCGGGAGGGCCTCGGTTCTCAGATACGCAGTATTTT
v_call: TRBV9; clone_size: once; d_call: NA; j_call: TRBJ1-2; cdr3_aa: CASSVGEGIGGYTF; cdr3_nt: TGTGCCAGCAGCGTAGGGGAGGGGATCGGTGGCTACACCTTC
v_call: TRBV10-3; clone_size: NA; d_call: NA; j_call: TRBJ2-5; cdr3_aa: CAISGPTDQETQYF; cdr3_nt: TGTGCCATCAGTGGACCAACAGACCAAGAGACCCAGTACTTC
v_call: TRBV7-8; clone_size: NA; d_call: NA; j_call: TRBJ2-1; cdr3_aa: CASSLPGAEQFF; cdr3_nt: TGTGCCAGCAGCTTACCAGGTGCTGAGCAGTTCTTC
v_call: TRBV29-1; clone_size: NA; d_call: TRBD1; j_call: TRBJ1-2; cdr3_aa: CSVEGRGQGGQGYGYTF; cdr3_nt: TGCAGCGTTGAAGGCCGGGGACAGGGAGGTCAGGGCTATGGCTACACCTTC